Below are 22 T cell receptor beta chains sequenced from a single sample in a study of T cell responses to AZD1222 COVID-19 vaccine. The table came from immunoSEQ multiplex PCR; TCRdb's copy has only in-frame clones and leaves some out. The sample yields about 120,000 clones, 80% to 95% seen once. The starting material was peripheral blood, obtained on day 0 of AZD1222 vaccination. The source of these receptors is an adult in good health.

J is TRBJ2-1 and V is TRBV25-1; TRBD2 aligns across 13 bases. The V gene end was trimmed by 0 bases and the J gene end by 7 bases; junction bases not matched to a gene: 3. Germline V gene lookup returns CDR1 MGHDK and CDR2 SYGVNS. The CDR3 contains 16 residues. The CDR3 DNA reads TGTGCCAGCAGTGAATACGGGACTAGCGGGATGAATGAGCAGTTCTTC. This translates into CASSEYGTSGMNEQFF.

The rearrangement uses TRBV7-2 and TRBJ1-2; the D is unclear. Germline V gene lookup returns CDR1 SGHTA and CDR2 FQGNSA. V was shortened by 4 bases and J by 5 bases, with 14 bases between the two germline ends. The CDR3 length is 14 residues. The CDR3 loop is CASSSFGSEYGYTF. CDR3 DNA: TGTGCCAGCAGCTCTTTCGGATCCGAGTATGGCTACACCTTC. Full variable domain (outside the CDR3, taken from reference TRBV7-2 and TRBJ1-2): GAGVSQSPSNKVTEKGKDVELRCDPISGHTALYWYRQSLGQGLEFLIYFQGNSAPDKSGLPSDRFSAERTGGSVSTLTIQRTQQEDSAVYLCASSSFGSEYGYTFGSGTRLTVV.

This chain connects TRBV5-1 to TRBJ2-3; the D call may be TRBD1 or TRBD2 (5 bases each). Germline CDR1 SGHRS, CDR2 YFSETQ. Trimming took off 6 bases at V and 2 bases at J, with 22 bases between the two ends. This CDR3 spans 17 amino acids. CDR3 amino acids: CASTFRRWGRDTDTQYF. In DNA form, the CDR3 reads TGCGCCAGCACCTTTCGCCGGTGGGGACGAGACACAGATACGCAGTATTTT.

In this sample, this clone turned up a few times. This rearrangement joins TRBV29-1 to TRBJ2-1; tentative D call: TRBD2 (6 bases). Trimming removed 3 bases from V and 4 bases from J, with 13 bases in between. Germline values: CDR1 SQVTM, CDR2 ANQGSEA. The CDR3 loop spans 14 amino acids. CDR3: CSVDGPGTYNEQFF. CDR3 bases: TGCAGCGTTGACGGGCCAGGGACTTACAATGAGCAGTTCTTC.

The chain joins TRBV28 to TRBJ1-6; 7 bases are a match to TRBD1. The CDR3 length is 16 residues. Trimming removed 2 bases from V and 9 bases from J; junction bases left unmatched: 10. Germline lookup yields CDR1 MDHEN and CDR2 SYDVKM. CDR3 residues: CASSLGRQGWSSPLHF. CDR3 nucleotides: TGTGCCAGCAGTTTAGGCCGACAGGGTTGGAGTTCACCCCTCCACTTT.

The chain recombines TRBV9 with TRBJ1-5; D ambiguous. V was trimmed by 2 bases and J by 4 bases, leaving 13 bases between them. In germline, CDR1 is SGDLS, CDR2 YYNGEE. The CDR3 is 15 residues long. This CDR3 reads CASSVGPEVNQPQHF. CDR3 nucleotides: TGTGCCAGCAGCGTCGGTCCGGAGGTGAATCAGCCCCAGCATTTT.

In DNA form, the CDR3 reads TGCAGTGCTACCCAAGAAGAGCAGTTCTTC. Translation gives CSATQEEQFF. This chain links TRBV20-1 with TRBJ2-1; D call uncertain. Trimming took 4 bases from V and 10 from J, leaving 8 bases between them. This CDR3 has 10 residues. The germline CDR1 and CDR2 sequences are DFQATT and SNEGSKA (reference sequence).

V usage is TRBV7-2 and J usage is TRBJ2-7, with TRBD1 matching 9 bases. Germline CDR1 is SGHTA and CDR2 is FQGNSA. With 1 base clipped from V and 4 bases from J, the junction kept 5 bases outside the gene matches. The CDR3 consists of 15 residues. CDR3 amino acids: CASSLVGDRDYEQYF. DNA of the CDR3: TGTGCCAGCAGCTTAGTGGGGGACAGGGATTACGAGCAGTACTTC.

The chain couples TRBV7-2 to TRBJ2-7; no firm D call. The CDR3 is 13 residues long. V was trimmed by 3 bases and J by 3 bases, leaving 9 bases between them. In germline, CDR1 is SGHTA, CDR2 FQGNSA. The CDR3 DNA reads as TGTGCCAGCAGCTTCTCTCGAGGCTACGAGCAGTACTTC. Its protein is CASSFSRGYEQYF.

The rearrangement uses TRBV5-1 and TRBJ2-6; possible D gene TRBD1, 5 bases. The CDR3 covers 18 residues. V lost 0 bases, J lost 0 bases, and 13 bases lay in between. Per the germline V gene, CDR1 is SGHRS and CDR2 is YFSETQ. This chain's CDR3 is CASSLAGQGASGANVLTF. The DNA of the CDR3 is TGCGCCAGCAGCTTGGCAGGACAAGGGGCCTCTGGGGCCAACGTCCTGACTTTC.

This sequence joins TRBV3-1 (or the pseudogene TRBV3-2) and TRBJ1-2; D may be TRBD1 (5 bases). V was cut by 4 bases and J by 12 bases, with 24 bases left in between. The germline gives CDR1 LGHDT, CDR2 YNNKEL (reference sequence). The CDR3 sequence is 15 residues long. The CDR3 sequence: CASSPQNQGPGSNTF. Here the CDR3 DNA reads TGTGCCAGCAGCCCGCAAAACCAGGGCCCCGGATCTAACACCTTC.

This clone was counted once. CDR3 DNA: TGCGCCAGCAGCCCTGGTTGGGCCAGCTCCTACAATGAGCAGTTCTTC. Translation gives CASSPGWASSYNEQFF. The gene calls are TRBV5-1 and TRBJ2-1; D remains unclear. CDR3 length: 16 amino acids. The V gene's germline CDR1 is SGHRS and CDR2 YFSETQ. V shed 4 bases and J shed 0 bases, with 14 bases lying between them.

The gene calls are TRBV20-1 and TRBJ2-7; TRBD2 agrees at 15 bases. Losses at the gene ends were 3 bases for V and 0 bases for J; bases not matched to a gene: 12. The CDR3 extends over 19 amino acids. Germline-derived CDR1 and CDR2 are DFQATT and SNEGSKA (reference sequence). CDR3 sequence: CSASNPGLAGGTDSYEQYF. Written as DNA, the CDR3 is TGCAGTGCTAGTAACCCGGGACTAGCGGGAGGTACTGACTCCTACGAGCAGTACTTC.

The rearrangement links TRBV7-2 to TRBJ2-5, with D maybe TRBD2 (6 bases). This CDR3 region has 15 residues. Germline V gene lookup returns CDR1 SGHTA and CDR2 FQGNSA. The V gene lost 4 bases and the J gene lost 5 bases, with 17 bases spanning the gap. The CDR3 here is CASSSHREQEETQYF. The DNA for the CDR3 is TGTGCCAGCAGCTCCCATCGGGAGCAGGAGGAGACCCAGTACTTC. Based on the CDR3 plus reference TRBV7-2 and TRBJ2-5, the full variable domain is GAGVSQSPSNKVTEKGKDVELRCDPISGHTALYWYRQSLGQGLEFLIYFQGNSAPDKSGLPSDRFSAERTGGSVSTLTIQRTQQEDSAVYLCASSSHREQEETQYFGPGTRLLVL.

This chain joins TRBV7-2 and TRBJ1-1; the D is unclear. The germline gives CDR1 SGHTA, CDR2 FQGNSA. V was trimmed by 1 base and J by 2 bases, leaving 11 bases between them. The CDR3 runs 15 residues. The CDR3 nucleotides read TGTGCCAGCAGCTTAGATGCCGGTTTTAACACTGAAGCTTTCTTT. It is translated as CASSLDAGFNTEAFF.

The V and J genes are TRBV4-1 and TRBJ1-2; maybe TRBD1 (5 bases). The CDR3 has 15 amino acids. V was trimmed by 0 bases and J by 4 bases, leaving 12 bases between them. Germline CDR1 and CDR2: MGHRA and YSYEKL. The CDR3 bases are TGCGCCAGCAGCCAAGATTTCCAGGGAGGCTATGGCTACACCTTC. Its translation: CASSQDFQGGYGYTF.

DNA of the CDR3: TGTGCCTCCTCAAAGACAGGGTTAGAAAAACTGTTTTTT. Protein sequence: CASSKTGLEKLFF. V gene TRBV18 combines with J gene TRBJ1-4; 7 nucleotides align to TRBD1. This CDR3 region has 13 residues. V trimming: 11 bases; J trimming: 8 bases; junction bases outside the gene matches: 11. Germline CDR1 and CDR2: KGHSH and LQKENI.

The chain recombines TRBV11-2 with TRBJ1-6, with 8 bases lining up with TRBD1. This CDR3 comprises 18 residues. The V segment lost 5 bases and the J segment 0 bases; nucleotides outside the gene matches: 9. Germline CDR1 is SGHAT and CDR2 is FQNNGV. The CDR3 DNA reads TGTGCCAGCAGCCCCCGGGACAGGTCGAGCTCCTATAATTCACCCCTCCACTTT. It yields the protein CASSPRDRSSSYNSPLHF.

The chain carries TRBV27 and TRBJ1-1; 7 positions match TRBD1. The length of the CDR3 is 14 residues. V was pared by 5 bases and J by 4 bases, with 7 bases of the junction left unmatched. Germline V gene data show CDR1 as MNHEY and CDR2 as SMNVEV (reference sequence). As DNA, the CDR3 is TGTGCCAGCAGTCTTAAGGGGGCTGGCACTGAAGCTTTCTTT. This sequence encodes CASSLKGAGTEAFF.

This clone was seen more than once but under ten times. The chain has TRBV18 and TRBJ2-3, with 9 bases matching TRBD1. Germline values: CDR1 KGHSH, CDR2 LQKENI. The V gene end was trimmed by 3 bases and the J gene end by 1 base; junction bases not matched to a gene: 8. The CDR3 runs 17 residues. The CDR3 region is CASSPNRGQIRTDTQYF. The CDR3 bases are TGTGCCAGCTCACCTAACAGGGGGCAAATTCGCACAGATACGCAGTATTTT. Variable domain in full (rest from reference TRBV18 and TRBJ2-3): NAGVMQNPRHLVRRRGQEARLRCSPMKGHSHVYWYRQLPEEGLKFMVYLQKENIIDESGMPKERFSAEFPKEGPSILRIQQVVRGDSAAYFCASSPNRGQIRTDTQYFGPGTRLTVL.

V is TRBV24-1 and J is TRBJ2-5; the match to TRBD2 covers 7 bases. The junction had 5 bases not matched to a gene; V was cut back by 3 bases and J by 5 bases. This CDR3 is 14 amino acids long. CDR1 KGHDR and CDR2 SFDVKD come from the germline V gene. The CDR3 DNA sequence: TGTGCCACCAGTGATATATTGGGGGGGGAGACCCAGTACTTC. Translation gives CATSDILGGETQYF.

Note on this clone: One junction end disagrees with the germline gene, perhaps due to a read error. The genes are TRBV20-1 and TRBJ2-5; D tentatively reads TRBD1 or TRBD2 (6 bases each). The CDR3 has 10 amino acids. Germline V CDR1 and CDR2: DFQATT, SNEGSKA (reference sequence). The CDR3 loop is CSATWGALHF. Here the CDR3 DNA reads TGCAGTGCGACTTGGGGGGCCCTCCACTTC.